A single sample gave rise to the 30 T cell receptor beta chains below, sequenced in a study of T cell repertoires in cytomegalovirus infection. Their target antigens are unknown. TCRdb itself ran the reads through MiXCR, one entry per CDR3 protein. The sample contains tens of thousands of distinct CDR3 sequences, 20% to 25% of which appear only once. The sequencing input was PBMCs, sequenced either directly or after in vitro stimulation (not recorded which). These receptors originate from a human donor in good health (CMV status not recorded). Some clones in this sample may be carry-over from other donors' samples.

This clonotype was counted ten times or more. This chain connects TRBV7-2 to TRBJ2-1, with 7 bases identical to TRBD1. After removal of 6 bases from V and 5 bases from J, the junction contained 7 bases not matched to a gene. Looked up from germline, CDR1 is SGHTA and CDR2 is FQGNSA. CDR3 length: 14 amino acids. Written as DNA, the CDR3 is TGTGCCAGCAGACAGACAGGGATCGACAATGAGCAGTTCTTC. It yields the protein CASRQTGIDNEQFF.

In this sample, this clonotype turned up many times. The V and J genes are TRBV6-2 or TRBV6-3 and TRBJ2-2; TRBD2 agrees at 14 bases. Trimming at V came to 9 bases and at J to 4 bases, leaving 1 base not matched to a gene. The CDR3 totals 14 residues. Germline lookup yields CDR1 MNHEY and CDR2 SVGEGT. The chain's CDR3 is CASGTSGGTGELFF. The DNA for the CDR3 is TGTGCCAGTGGGACTAGCGGGGGCACCGGGGAGCTGTTTTTT.

Many counts were recorded for this clonotype. The chain uses TRBV27 and TRBJ2-5; 10 bases map to TRBD2. CDR3 length: 16 amino acids. Trimming removed 4 bases from V and 4 bases from J; junction bases left unmatched: 9. The germline CDR1 and CDR2 sequences are MNHEY and SMNVEV (reference sequence). The CDR3 DNA follows: TGTGCCAGCAGTTCCCTTTCGGGACTAGCGTTAGAGACCCAGTACTTC. It codes for CASSSLSGLALETQYF.

The chain recombines TRBV6-1 with TRBJ1-2, with TRBD1 identical over 9 bases. The V and J ends lost 6 bases and 3 bases, in that order; junction bases with no gene match: 5. The CDR3 runs 14 residues. Germline V gene data show CDR1 as MNHNS and CDR2 as SASEGT. CDR3 amino acids: CASSETGGYYGYTF. For the CDR3, the DNA is TGTGCCAGCAGCGAAACAGGGGGCTACTATGGCTACACCTTC.

This clonotype has at least ten counts. The V gene is TRBV7-2, the J gene TRBJ1-5; 7 bases fit TRBD1. The germline CDR1 and CDR2 sequences are SGHTA and FQGNSA. The CDR3 spans 14 residues. The trim removed 4 bases at V and 7 bases at J, leaving 7 bases unmatched. The CDR3 protein is CASSSTGYHQPQHF. CDR3 coding DNA: TGTGCCAGCAGCTCGACAGGGTATCACCAGCCCCAGCATTTT.

The gene calls are TRBV20-1 and TRBJ1-6; D is undetermined. Trimming cost V 1 base and J 8 bases, with 27 bases left between them. Germline CDR1 and CDR2: DFQATT and SNEGSKA (reference sequence). This CDR3 region has 19 residues. The CDR3 DNA follows: TGCAGTGCTAGAGCTCGACCCCATGGTTGGGTTAACAAGGATTCACCCCTCCACTTT. Translation: CSARARPHGWVNKDSPLHF.

This clonotype occurred a few times. The chain has TRBV18 and TRBJ1-4; possible D gene TRBD1, 5 bases. V lost 5 bases and J lost 6, with 13 bases in between. The CDR3 length is 14 residues. Germline V gene sequence: CDR1 KGHSH, CDR2 LQKENI. As DNA, the CDR3 is TGTGCCAGCTCATTAACCCTCAGGGATGAAAAACTGTTTTTT. This sequence encodes CASSLTLRDEKLFF.

This clonotype has only a few counts. Here the CDR3 DNA reads TGTGCCAGCAGCTTTGTGGCAGGGAGTGAGCAGTACTTC. Residues: CASSFVAGSEQYF. The V call is TRBV5-6, the J call TRBJ2-7; perhaps D is TRBD1 or TRBD2 (5 bases each). Germline V gene data show CDR1 as SGHDT and CDR2 as YYEEEE. V was shortened by 2 bases and J by 7 bases, with 13 bases between the two germline ends. The CDR3 has 13 amino acids.

This clonotype was observed a few times. The chain couples TRBV12-3 or TRBV12-4 to TRBJ1-2; D not certain. The CDR3 spans 14 residues. V shed 2 bases and J shed 0 bases, with 7 bases lying between them. Here the CDR3 reads CASSLRGSNYGYTF. DNA for the CDR3: TGTGCCAGCAGTTTACGGGGATCTAACTATGGCTACACCTTC.

J is TRBJ2-1 and V is TRBV29-1; 11 nucleotides align to TRBD1. Looked up from germline, CDR1 is SQVTM and CDR2 is ANQGSEA. The CDR3 covers 15 residues. V dropped 2 bases and J dropped 3; count of bases not matched to a gene: 3. CDR3 nucleotide sequence: TGCAGCGTTGAAAGGGGGACAGGGGGCTACAATGAGCAGTTCTTC. It yields the protein CSVERGTGGYNEQFF.

In its sample, this clonotype was seen a few times. The V and J genes are TRBV4-1 and TRBJ2-1; a possible D gene is TRBD2 (7 bases). V lost 0 bases, J lost 9 bases, and 15 bases lay in between. The V gene's germline CDR1 is MGHRA and CDR2 YSYEKL. CDR3 length: 15 amino acids. The CDR3 protein is CASSQEWQGGGEQFF. The CDR3 bases are TGCGCCAGCAGCCAAGAATGGCAGGGAGGGGGTGAGCAGTTCTTC.

The chain has TRBV2 and TRBJ1-4; 8 nucleotides agree with TRBD1. The CDR3 covers 14 residues. Trimming cost V 8 bases and J 7 bases; bases outside gene matches: 9. In germline, CDR1 is SNHLY, CDR2 FYNNEI. Here the CDR3 DNA reads TGTGCCAGCGACAGGGGTTTTCCTGGTGAAAAACTGTTTTTT. Its protein product is CASDRGFPGEKLFF.

The gene calls are TRBV23-1 and TRBJ1-5; the match to TRBD1 covers 7 bases. Being an ORF, TRBV23-1 has a function that is uncertain. Germline trimming cut 1 base from V and 4 bases from J; bases unmatched to any gene: 7. This CDR3 has 16 residues. CDR3 nucleotide sequence: TGCGCCAGCAGTCAATTATACAGGGGAAGTAATCAGCCCCAGCATTTT. Protein sequence: CASSQLYRGSNQPQHF.

This clonotype turned up a few times. This sequence joins TRBV4-1 and TRBJ2-2, with 8 bases fitting TRBD2. This CDR3 contains 17 residues. CDR1 and CDR2 (germline): MGHRA, YSYEKL. V lost 3 bases and J lost 0; bases outside the gene matches: 6. The CDR3: CASSQHQAGANTGELFF. In DNA, the CDR3 is TGCGCCAGCAGCCAGCACCAAGCGGGGGCGAACACCGGGGAGCTGTTTTTT.

This clonotype was observed a handful of times. The J gene is TRBJ2-2, the V gene TRBV6-6, with 7 bases that match TRBD1. The CDR3 spans 17 residues. The V gene end was trimmed by 0 bases and the J gene end by 3 bases; junction bases not matched to a gene: 7. In germline, CDR1 is MNHNY, CDR2 SVGAGI (reference sequence). The CDR3 is CASSYSWAGGDTGELFF. In DNA form, the CDR3 reads TGTGCCAGCAGTTACTCTTGGGCAGGGGGAGACACCGGGGAGCTGTTTTTT.

The rearrangement links TRBV20-1 to TRBJ2-3; 11 positions agree with TRBD2. CDR1 is DFQATT and CDR2 is SNEGSKA in the germline V gene (reference sequence). After removal of 5 bases from V and 4 bases from J, the junction contained 5 bases not matched to a gene. The CDR3 consists of 14 residues. The CDR3, as DNA: TGCAGTGCTCAACTAGCGGGAGTATCAGATACGCAGTATTTT. This gives the protein CSAQLAGVSDTQYF.

This clonotype has a count of ten or more. The chain combines TRBV20-1 with TRBJ1-2; 10 bases line up with TRBD1. Germline V gives CDR1 DFQATT, CDR2 SNEGSKA (reference sequence). V trimming: 2 bases; J trimming: 6 bases; junction bases outside the gene matches: 12. The CDR3 runs to 16 residues. This CDR3 reads CSARHPPGQGNHGYTF. In nucleotides, the CDR3 is TGCAGTGCTAGACACCCCCCGGGACAGGGGAACCATGGCTACACCTTC.

This clonotype came up many times. The chain employs TRBV11-2 and TRBJ2-5; TRBD2 aligns across 9 bases. After removal of 5 bases from V and 1 base from J, the junction contained 5 bases not matched to a gene. The CDR3 spans 15 residues. Germline CDR1 reads SGHAT; CDR2 reads FQNNGV. CDR3 loop: CASSLAGRSQETQYF. CDR3 DNA: TGTGCCAGCAGCCTAGCGGGGCGGTCCCAAGAGACCCAGTACTTC.

The chain carries TRBV18 and TRBJ2-3; D remains unclear. The CDR3 is 14 amino acids. Germline lookup yields CDR1 KGHSH and CDR2 LQKENI. Trimming removed 3 bases at V and 5 bases at J, with 12 bases between. CDR3 DNA: TGTGCCAGCTCACCGGCTAGAGCAGGAGATACGCAGTATTTT. Translation: CASSPARAGDTQYF.

The chain links TRBV7-2 to TRBJ2-1; 9 positions agree with TRBD2. The V and J ends lost 0 bases and 11 bases, in that order; junction bases with no gene match: 5. This CDR3 has 14 amino acids. Germline V lookup: CDR1 SGHTA, CDR2 FQGNSA. The CDR3 DNA sequence: TGTGCCAGCAGCTTAGCGAGGCCTAGCGGGAAGCAGTTCTTC. Protein product: CASSLARPSGKQFF.

Ten or more counts support this clonotype. The V gene is TRBV7-2, the J gene TRBJ2-5; D not resolved. The CDR3 is made up of 13 amino acids. Germline V gene lookup returns CDR1 SGHTA and CDR2 FQGNSA. The germline V and J ends were trimmed by 5 bases and 1 base, with 8 bases remaining between them. The chain's CDR3 is CASSPTLQETQYF. CDR3 sequence (DNA): TGTGCCAGCAGCCCGACACTCCAAGAGACCCAGTACTTC.

This clonotype was picked up a small number of times. This sequence joins TRBV20-1 and TRBJ2-6; 8 positions agree with TRBD1. This CDR3 is 15 amino acids long. From germline, CDR1 is DFQATT and CDR2 SNEGSKA (reference sequence). V lost 6 bases and J lost 4; bases outside the gene matches: 8. The CDR3 DNA follows: TGCAGTGCGTCAGGGGGCGCAACAGGGGCCAACGTCCTGACTTTC. Protein sequence: CSASGGATGANVLTF.

This clonotype was seen at least ten times. DNA of the CDR3: TGTGCCAGCAGTAAACAGGAGGAAACTGAAGCTTTCTTT. This translates into CASSKQEETEAFF. This chain connects TRBV6-6 to TRBJ1-1, with a tentative D call TRBD1 (5 bases). There are 13 residues in the CDR3. Germline values: CDR1 MNHNY, CDR2 SVGAGI (reference sequence). The V end was cut by 5 bases, the J end by 5 bases, with 12 bases between.

There are a few counts of this clonotype. The chain links TRBV4-1 to TRBJ2-2, with 7 bases matching TRBD2. The CDR3 length is 17 residues. Germline V gene sequence: CDR1 MGHRA, CDR2 YSYEKL. With V trimmed by 3 bases and J by 3 bases, 10 bases remained unmatched. In DNA form, the CDR3 reads TGCGCCAGCAGCCAGAAGTATCCAGCGGGGTACACCGGGGAGCTGTTTTTT. Translated, it gives CASSQKYPAGYTGELFF.

This clonotype appeared many times. This rearrangement joins TRBV4-3 to TRBJ1-2; D not resolved. Trimming left V 3 bases short and J 3 bases short, with 11 bases between. In germline, CDR1 is LGHNA, CDR2 YSLEER. This CDR3 region has 14 residues. CDR3 nucleotides: TGCGCCAGCAGCCACAGCGCGGGCTACTATGGCTACACCTTC. It yields the protein CASSHSAGYYGYTF.

This clonotype was counted ten times or more. The chain couples TRBV7-2 to TRBJ1-4; maybe TRBD1 (6 bases). The germline V gene has CDR1 SGHTA and CDR2 FQGNSA. V lost 5 bases to trimming and J lost 4 bases, with 11 bases between them. This CDR3 spans 14 amino acids. The CDR3 DNA reads TGTGCCAGCAGCGCGGACAGTTATAATGAAAAACTGTTTTTT. Protein: CASSADSYNEKLFF.

This clonotype was observed a handful of times. This rearrangement joins TRBV2 to TRBJ1-4, with D perhaps matching TRBD1 (6 bases). With 5 bases removed from V and 5 bases from J, the gap between germline ends came to 9 bases. Germline CDR1 SNHLY, CDR2 FYNNEI. The CDR3 runs to 13 residues. CDR3 DNA sequence: TGTGCCAGCAGTTGGGACACCAATGAAAAACTGTTTTTT. It yields the protein CASSWDTNEKLFF.

In its sample, this clonotype was seen a few times. This rearrangement joins TRBV19 to TRBJ2-1; 8 nucleotides align to TRBD2. Per the germline V gene, CDR1 is LNHDA and CDR2 is SQIVND (reference sequence). The CDR3 consists of 18 residues. Trimming cost V 6 bases and J 3 bases; bases outside gene matches: 16. The CDR3 here is CASSTFDPTTSGYNEQFF. The CDR3 nucleotides are TGTGCCAGTAGCACGTTTGATCCTACTACTAGCGGCTACAATGAGCAGTTCTTC.

The sample holds many counts of this clonotype. The chain combines TRBV6-1 with TRBJ2-5; TRBD2 aligns across 8 bases. Germline CDR1 is MNHNS and CDR2 is SASEGT. The V gene end was trimmed by 2 bases and the J gene end by 5 bases; junction bases not matched to a gene: 19. This CDR3 has 19 amino acids. The CDR3 region has the DNA TGTGCCAGCAGTGAATTCTTAGCGGGATTCAAGGGAGCAGAGGAGACCCAGTACTTC. Its translation: CASSEFLAGFKGAEETQYF.

This clonotype appeared a few times. This rearrangement joins TRBV2 to TRBJ2-3, with TRBD1 matching 7 bases. CDR3 size: 14 residues. The V segment lost 7 bases and the J segment 2 bases; nucleotides outside the gene matches: 6. Germline V gene lookup returns CDR1 SNHLY and CDR2 FYNNEI. The CDR3 protein is CASKDRQDTDTQYF. CDR3 DNA sequence: TGTGCCAGCAAGGACAGGCAAGACACAGATACGCAGTATTTT.